This TCR beta chain stems from a study of cytomegalovirus exposure and HLA in healthy donors. Study-wide context: A subsequent analysis reported that the roughly 120 validation repertoires were produced on the same platform that had also been used for the roughly 670 first-cohort repertoires.

Clones were sequenced by immunoSEQ multiplex PCR, and TCRdb holds only the in-frame ones, with some missing. The sample holds 55,000 to 65,000 clones, 90% to 97% seen once. V was trimmed by 3 bases and J by 5 bases, leaving 11 bases between them. The CDR3 covers 13 residues. Germline V gene lookup returns CDR1 SGHRS and CDR2 YFSETQ. Regarding the study as a whole: In the approximately 130 validation repertoires, 94% of cluster scores exceeded 0, per a later analysis. Most sequenced TCRs were rare (though some public TCRs occurred in many donors).

With respect to this clone: The target antigen is unknown.

While the first cohort had about 610 subjects, the donors belonged to the separate validation cohort of about 120 subjects. This rearrangement joins TRBV5-1 to TRBJ2-5, with D possibly TRBD2 on 5 matching bases. Sequencing input: PBMCs. The receptor was derived from a man aged 18 to 30 in good health and CMV-seronegative. The CDR3 DNA follows: TGCGCCAGCAGCTCCCGGGGTGGGGAGACCCAGTACTTC. This encodes CASSSRGGETQYF. Variable domain in full (rest from reference TRBV5-1 and TRBJ2-5): KAGVTQTPRYLIKTRGQQVTLSCSPISGHRSVSWYQQTPGQGLQFLFEYFSETQRNKGNFPGRFSGRQFSNSRSEMNVSTLELGDSALYLCASSSRGGETQYFGPGTRLLVL.